Shown below are 20 T cell receptor beta chains from a single sample sequenced in a study of blood T cell repertoires in COVID-19. Only in-frame clones appear in the TCRdb table, and some are missing; sequencing was by immunoSEQ multiplex PCR. The sample lists about 190,000 clones; 70% to 85% were seen once. Source material: peripheral blood. These receptor sequences come from a man aged 45-65 years who had recovered from COVID-19.

This clone showed up just once. The V call is TRBV9, the J call TRBJ2-2; no definite D call. The CDR3 totals 11 residues. CDR1 and CDR2 (germline): SGDLS, YYNGEE. The V end lost 3 bases, the J end lost 8 bases, and 5 bases lay between the germline ends. In DNA, the CDR3 is TGTGCCAGCAGCGCTCAGGGGGAGCTGTTTTTT. This encodes CASSAQGELFF.

The table lists this clone with a few counts. This chain joins TRBV18 and TRBJ1-5; 8 nucleotides agree with TRBD1. CDR3 length equals 13 residues. With 3 bases clipped from V and 7 bases from J, the junction kept 2 bases outside the gene matches. Germline V gene sequence: CDR1 KGHSH, CDR2 LQKENI. CDR3 in amino acids: CASSPDRVQPQHF. DNA for the CDR3: TGTGCCAGCTCACCGGACAGGGTCCAGCCCCAGCATTTT.

The CDR3 nucleotides are TGTGCCAGCTCACCGGGACTACCGAACTACGAGCAGTACTTC. It yields the protein CASSPGLPNYEQYF. The chain employs TRBV18 and TRBJ2-7; 7 positions match TRBD2. The J segment lost 3 bases and the V segment lost 3 bases, leaving 5 bases of the junction unmatched. The CDR3 is 14 amino acids. The germline V gene has CDR1 KGHSH and CDR2 LQKENI. Using reference TRBV18 and TRBJ2-7 for the parts outside the CDR3, the full variable domain is NAGVMQNPRHLVRRRGQEARLRCSPMKGHSHVYWYRQLPEEGLKFMVYLQKENIIDESGMPKERFSAEFPKEGPSILRIQQVVRGDSAAYFCASSPGLPNYEQYFGPGTRLTVT.

The CDR3 bases are TGTGCCTGGAGTCCCGGGTCAAATCAGCCCCAGCATTTT. Residues: CAWSPGSNQPQHF. The chain joins TRBV30 to TRBJ1-5; no definite D call. The CDR3 runs 13 residues. The ends were cut back, 2 bases at V and 4 bases at J, with 9 bases in the middle. Germline V CDR1 and CDR2: GTSNPN, SVGIG (reference sequence).

This chain joins TRBV3-1 (or the pseudogene TRBV3-2) and TRBJ1-6, with a possible D match to TRBD1 (5 bases). Per the germline V gene, CDR1 is LGHDT and CDR2 is YNNKEL (reference sequence). The CDR3 spans 17 residues. The V end lost 0 bases, the J end lost 10 bases, and 19 bases lay between the germline ends. CDR3 bases: TGTGCCAGCAGCCAAGACCTACGGGCAGGGTTCGACTCACCCCTCCACTTT. It is translated as CASSQDLRAGFDSPLHF.

The chain carries TRBV29-1 and TRBJ2-7; 11 bases map to TRBD1. The V gene's germline CDR1 is SQVTM and CDR2 ANQGSEA. Trimming took 2 bases from V and 4 from J; bases not matched to a gene: 7. CDR3 length equals 15 residues. CDR3 in amino acids: CSVEIGTGGLYEQYF. Here the CDR3 DNA reads TGCAGCGTTGAAATAGGGACAGGGGGGCTTTACGAGCAGTACTTC.

This clone was recorded a few times. This chain links TRBV24-1 with TRBJ1-5; 8 positions match TRBD1. The V gene's germline CDR1 is KGHDR and CDR2 SFDVKD. V trimming: 6 bases; J trimming: 3 bases; junction bases outside the gene matches: 3. The CDR3 is 14 residues long. This chain's CDR3 is CATSRTGSNQPQHF. In DNA form, the CDR3 reads TGTGCCACCAGTCGGACAGGGTCCAATCAGCCCCAGCATTTT.

This clone showed up just once. V and J are TRBV21-1 and TRBJ2-5; the D segment call TRBD2 is taken from the table without a DNA check. TRBV21-1 counts as a pseudogene. The CDR3 runs 13 residues. CDR3 loop: CASHRSGIETQYF. The DNA for the CDR3 is TGTGCCAGCCATCGTTCGGGGATCGAGACCCAGTACTTC.

The gene calls are TRBV24-1 and TRBJ1-1; D possibly corresponds to TRBD1 (5 bases). Trimming left V 7 bases short and J 10 bases short, with 18 bases between. The germline gives CDR1 KGHDR, CDR2 SFDVKD. The CDR3 covers 13 residues. DNA of the CDR3: TGTGCCACCAGAGACGGTGCCGCGGGACGAGCTTTCTTT. Residues: CATRDGAAGRAFF.

This chain joins TRBV15 and TRBJ2-3; no clear D. Germline CDR1 LNHNV, CDR2 YYDKDF (reference sequence). The CDR3 totals 14 residues. The ends were cut back, 0 bases at V and 1 base at J, with 5 bases in the middle. The CDR3 protein is CATSREGGTDTQYF. CDR3 DNA: TGTGCCACCAGCAGAGAGGGCGGCACAGATACGCAGTATTTT. Complete variable domain (other parts from reference TRBV15 and TRBJ2-3): DAMVIQNPRYQVTQFGKPVTLSCSQTLNHNVMYWYQQKSSQAPKLLFHYYDKDFNNEADTPDNFQSRRPNTSFCFLDIRSPGLGDTAMYLCATSREGGTDTQYFGPGTRLTVL.

The chain combines TRBV2 with TRBJ2-5; D remains ambiguous. V lost 6 bases and J 5 bases, leaving 16 bases between the germline ends. CDR3 length: 14 residues. Germline V lookup: CDR1 SNHLY, CDR2 FYNNEI. The CDR3 region is CASRLDSASETQYF. The CDR3 bases are TGTGCCAGCAGGCTGGATTCCGCTAGTGAGACCCAGTACTTC.

The CDR3 is CASSLAASGSTVAYEQYF. As DNA, the CDR3 is TGTGCCAGCAGCTTAGCGGCTAGCGGGAGTACCGTGGCCTACGAGCAGTACTTC. The rearrangement uses TRBV7-2 and TRBJ2-7; TRBD2 matches 10 bases. Germline V gene data show CDR1 as SGHTA and CDR2 as FQGNSA. CDR3 length equals 18 residues. V was pared by 0 bases and J by 2 bases, with 10 bases of the junction left unmatched.

This chain connects TRBV9 to TRBJ2-7; D uncertain. This CDR3 is built from 15 residues. CDR1 and CDR2 from the germline V gene are SGDLS and YYNGEE. Trimming removed 0 bases from V and 0 bases from J, with 10 bases in between. The CDR3 sequence: CASSVALTDSYEQYF. For the CDR3, the DNA is TGTGCCAGCAGCGTAGCTCTTACAGACTCCTACGAGCAGTACTTC.

The chain joins TRBV7-9 to TRBJ2-5, with 11 bases lining up with TRBD2. Germline trimming cut 6 bases from V and 0 bases from J; bases unmatched to any gene: 0. Germline V gene data show CDR1 as SEHNR and CDR2 as FQNEAQ (reference sequence). This CDR3 contains 14 residues. CDR3 sequence (DNA): TGTGCCAGCAGGACTAGCGGGAACCAAGAGACCCAGTACTTC. Amino acid sequence: CASRTSGNQETQYF.

In its sample, this clone was seen a few times. V gene TRBV5-1 combines with J gene TRBJ2-1; D call uncertain. Trimming took 5 bases from V and 0 from J, leaving 15 bases between them. This CDR3 has 16 residues. CDR1 is SGHRS, CDR2 YFSETQ, per germline. The CDR3 DNA reads TGCGCCAGCAGACTTCACGGATCTAGCTCCTACAATGAGCAGTTCTTC. The encoded protein is CASRLHGSSSYNEQFF.

The gene calls are TRBV29-1 and TRBJ2-7, with D possibly TRBD1 on 5 matching bases. Trimming left V 6 bases short and J 9 bases short, with 18 bases between. In germline, CDR1 is SQVTM, CDR2 ANQGSEA. The CDR3 is 12 amino acids. CDR3 sequence: CSVIGHSNGQYF. CDR3 DNA sequence: TGCAGCGTCATAGGACATAGTAATGGGCAGTACTTC.

Only one count was recorded for this clone. This sequence joins TRBV7-9 and TRBJ2-5; TRBD2 matches at 10 bases. V gave up 5 bases and J gave up 0 bases; unmatched junction bases: 9. Germline-derived CDR1 and CDR2 are SEHNR and FQNEAQ (reference sequence). This CDR3 contains 17 residues. The CDR3 coding sequence is TGTGCCAGCAGCAACCGACTAGCGGGCTTTAACCAAGAGACCCAGTACTTC. Translating gives CASSNRLAGFNQETQYF.

The rearrangement joins TRBV18 to TRBJ1-4, with TRBD1 as a possible D gene (6 bases). CDR1 and CDR2 (germline): KGHSH, LQKENI. This CDR3 spans 16 amino acids. Trimming removed 6 bases at V and 1 base at J, with 15 bases between. This CDR3 is CASSLRQAGTNEKLFF. CDR3 nucleotides: TGTGCCAGCTCCCTGAGACAGGCTGGAACTAATGAAAAACTGTTTTTT.

The chain employs TRBV18 and TRBJ2-7; D unclear. Trimming pared 3 bases from V and 5 bases from J, leaving 5 bases between. Per germline, CDR1 KGHSH and CDR2 LQKENI. CDR3 length equals 11 residues. The CDR3 here is CASSPRDEQYF. Written as DNA, the CDR3 is TGTGCCAGCTCACCTCGAGACGAGCAGTACTTC.

This clone was found a few times. CDR3: CASFGSSGAYSSYEQYF. DNA for the CDR3: TGTGCCAGTTTCGGGTCTAGCGGAGCCTACAGCTCCTACGAGCAGTACTTC. The chain joins TRBV27 to TRBJ2-7, with 7 bases lining up with TRBD2. CDR3 length: 17 residues. Germline V gene sequence: CDR1 MNHEY, CDR2 SMNVEV (reference sequence). The J segment lost 0 bases and the V segment lost 9 bases, leaving 17 bases of the junction unmatched.